This TCR beta chain was sequenced during a study of T cell repertoires in cytomegalovirus infection. At the level of the study: Both a matching HLA type and CMV infection were indicated by public TCR beta signatures.

TCRdb re-called the reads through MiXCR, storing one row per CDR3 protein. Seen here are 300,000 to 400,000 distinct CDR3 sequences, 15% to 20% observed once, and the top ten hold around 9.3%. This clonotype was counted a few times. Its specificity is unknown. The study's findings and limits: Carriers of CMV and the relevant HLA type were discriminated by public TCR beta frequency.

The TCR comes from a human donor in good health (CMV status not recorded). Some clones in this sample may be carry-over from other donors' samples. The sequenced sample consisted of PBMCs.

This CDR3 reads CASSSADRVGEKLFF. In DNA, the CDR3 is TGTGCCAGCAGTTCCGCGGACAGGGTGGGAGAAAAACTGTTTTTT. The chain couples TRBV12-3 or TRBV12-4 to TRBJ1-4, with 8 bases lining up with TRBD1. Trimming cost V 4 bases and J 8 bases; bases outside gene matches: 9. The CDR3 is made up of 15 amino acids.